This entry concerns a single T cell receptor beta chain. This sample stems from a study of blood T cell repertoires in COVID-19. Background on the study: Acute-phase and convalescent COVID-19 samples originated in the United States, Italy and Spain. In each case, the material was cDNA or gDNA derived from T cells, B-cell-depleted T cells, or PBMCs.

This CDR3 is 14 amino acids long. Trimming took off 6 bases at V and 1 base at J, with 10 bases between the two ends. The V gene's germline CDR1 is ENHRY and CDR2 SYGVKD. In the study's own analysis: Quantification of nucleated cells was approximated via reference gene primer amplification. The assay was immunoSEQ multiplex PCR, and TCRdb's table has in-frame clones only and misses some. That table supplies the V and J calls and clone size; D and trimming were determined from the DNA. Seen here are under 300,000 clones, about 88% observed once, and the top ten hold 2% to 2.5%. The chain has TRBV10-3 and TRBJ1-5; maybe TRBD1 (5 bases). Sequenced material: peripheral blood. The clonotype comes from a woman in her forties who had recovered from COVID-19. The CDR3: CAISAQESNQPQHF. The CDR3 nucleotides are TGTGCCATCAGCGCACAGGAGAGCAATCAGCCCCAGCATTTT.